This is a list of T cell receptor beta chains from one sample in a study of post-analysis software for immune sequencing data. TCRdb reprocessed the PCR reads with MiXCR, giving one entry per CDR3 protein. The sample comprises 740,000 or so distinct CDR3 sequences, approximately 57% of which are singletons, and over 4% rests with the top ten. Sequencing input: blood. The receptors stem from a girl between 5 and 17 years old with multiple sclerosis. Each CDR3 is given with its conserved first and last residue. The order of the fields is V gene, D gene, clone size, J gene, CDR3 protein, CDR3 DNA. D genes are given only for firm matches. Size is stated for part of the rows, as once, few or many counts, or as a class when the clone is expanded.

>TRBV3-1|-|-|TRBJ2-1
CASSSWRASSYNEQFF
TGTGCCAGCAGCTCGTGGCGGGCCAGCTCCTACAATGAGCAGTTCTTC
>TRBV5-1|TRBD1|-|TRBJ2-7
CASSPGTETYEQYF
TGCGCCAGCAGCCCCGGGACAGAGACCTACGAGCAGTACTTC
>TRBV7-9|TRBD1|-|TRBJ1-1
CASSLEGAQGAEAFF
TGTGCCAGCAGCTTAGAGGGGGCGCAGGGCGCTGAAGCTTTCTTT
>TRBV11-2|-|once|TRBJ2-1
CASSQAVVSLSYNEQFF
TGTGCCAGCAGTCAGGCGGTTGTAAGCCTCTCCTACAATGAGCAGTTCTTC
>TRBV20-1|-|once|TRBJ2-7
CSARDRSRGFFDEQYF
TGCAGTGCTAGAGATCGATCCAGGGGTTTTTTCGACGAGCAGTACTTC
>TRBV5-1|TRBD1|-|TRBJ2-7
CASSFLLDRVDHEQYF
TGCGCCAGCAGCTTCCTACTGGACAGGGTGGACCACGAGCAGTACTTC
>TRBV5-1|-|-|TRBJ1-2
CASSLRTVGDGYTF
TGCGCCAGCAGCTTGCGGACAGTGGGAGATGGCTACACCTTC
>TRBV24-1|-|-|TRBJ2-7
CATSDAVGEQYF
TGTGCCACCAGTGATGCGGTAGGCGAGCAGTACTTC
>TRBV25-1|TRBD1|once|TRBJ1-1
CASSVHQGAGTEAFF
TGTGCCAGCAGTGTCCATCAGGGGGCAGGGACTGAAGCTTTCTTT
>TRBV3-1|TRBD1|-|TRBJ2-6
CASSQVRQQGPNSGANVLTF
TGTGCCAGCAGCCAAGTCCGCCAACAGGGGCCTAACTCTGGGGCCAACGTCCTGACTTTC
>TRBV5-1|-|-|TRBJ2-1
CASSLGGRTYNEQFF
TGCGCCAGCAGCTTGGGTGGGAGGACCTACAATGAGCAGTTCTTC
>TRBV5-1|-|few|TRBJ2-3
CASSWAPVAGSDTQYF
TGCGCCAGCAGCTGGGCCCCAGTGGCGGGCTCAGATACGCAGTATTTT
>TRBV7-9|-|few|TRBJ2-7
CASSLSRMGSYEQYF
TGTGCCAGCAGCTTAAGTCGAATGGGATCCTACGAGCAGTACTTC
>TRBV6-5|-|-|TRBJ2-3
CASRGPAFYTQYF
TGTGCCAGCAGGGGACCAGCTTTCTATACGCAGTATTTT
>TRBV5-6|-|-|TRBJ2-5
CASSMPPPGTQYF
TGTGCCAGCAGCATGCCCCCTCCGGGGACCCAGTACTTC
>TRBV12-3/TRBV12-4|TRBD2|few|TRBJ2-3
CASSWTSGGARTQYF
TGTGCCAGCAGTTGGACTAGCGGGGGGGCACGTACGCAGTATTTT
>TRBV29-1|-|-|TRBJ1-1
CSVKGGLGNTEAFF
TGCAGCGTCAAGGGGGGGCTAGGGAACACTGAAGCTTTCTTT
>TRBV20-1|TRBD2|-|TRBJ2-3
CSALSGSAGSDTQYF
TGCAGTGCCCTTAGCGGGAGCGCCGGGTCAGATACGCAGTATTTT
>TRBV12-3/TRBV12-4|TRBD2|-|TRBJ2-5
CASTSAGLHQETQYF
TGTGCCAGCACCTCAGCGGGACTACACCAAGAGACCCAGTACTTC
>TRBV5-1|TRBD2|-|TRBJ2-7
CASSRSGNLYEQYF
TGCGCCAGCAGTCGGAGCGGGAATCTTTACGAGCAGTACTTC
>TRBV7-9|-|-|TRBJ2-5
CASSLGWQHQETQYF
TGTGCCAGCAGCTTAGGTTGGCAACATCAAGAGACCCAGTACTTC
>TRBV7-8|-|-|TRBJ2-5
CASSSLGETQDF
TGTGCCAGCAGCTCTTTAGGTGAGACCCAGGACTTC
>TRBV4-2|-|-|TRBJ1-1
CASSHPTEGTEAFF
TGTGCCAGCAGCCACCCGACCGAGGGCACTGAAGCTTTCTTT
>TRBV20-1|TRBD2|-|TRBJ2-7
CSASRPGGGSPYEQYF
TGCAGTGCTAGCCGACCGGGCGGCGGGAGCCCCTACGAGCAGTACTTC
>TRBV20-1|TRBD2|-|TRBJ2-7
CSAYPFSGRVGEQYF
TGCAGTGCTTACCCCTTTAGCGGGAGGGTTGGCGAGCAGTACTTC
>TRBV9|-|-|TRBJ1-2
CASSVAPTANYGYTF
TGTGCCAGCAGCGTAGCTCCGACAGCTAACTATGGCTACACCTTC
>TRBV9|-|-|TRBJ2-5
CASSVDRVQETQYF
TGTGCCAGCAGCGTAGACAGGGTCCAAGAGACCCAGTACTTC
>TRBV30|-|-|TRBJ2-5
CAWRSQPQETQYF
TGTGCCTGGAGATCACAGCCCCAAGAGACCCAGTACTTC
>TRBV27|-|few|TRBJ2-1
CASRPLGGNEQFF
TGTGCCAGCAGGCCCCTAGGGGGCAATGAGCAGTTCTTC
>TRBV12-3/TRBV12-4|-|-|TRBJ2-1
CASSPRDRHSYNEQFF
TGTGCCAGCAGTCCGAGGGACCGCCACTCCTACAATGAGCAGTTCTTC
>TRBV20-1|-|-|TRBJ2-7
CSARFLEGPSYEQYF
TGCAGTGCTAGATTTTTGGAGGGACCCTCCTACGAGCAGTACTTC
>TRBV27|-|few|TRBJ2-3
CASRNRVTDTQYF
TGTGCCAGTCGGAACAGGGTCACAGATACGCAGTATTTT
>TRBV20-1|TRBD1|-|TRBJ1-2
CSAHTTGNYGYTF
TGCAGTGCCCACACGACAGGGAACTATGGCTACACCTTC
>TRBV7-2|-|few|TRBJ2-4
CASSLGGMSGGIQYF
TGTGCCAGCAGCCTAGGGGGGATGAGCGGAGGCATTCAGTACTTC
>TRBV29-1|TRBD1|many|TRBJ2-7
CSARQGDGEQYF
TGCAGCGCCAGACAGGGGGACGGGGAGCAGTACTTC
>TRBV14|TRBD2|-|TRBJ2-5
CASSPRLAGDGQETQYF
TGTGCCAGCAGCCCCCGTCTAGCGGGAGACGGGCAAGAGACCCAGTACTTC
>TRBV7-9|TRBD2|few|TRBJ2-1
CASSPRGAPDNEQFF
TGTGCCAGCAGCCCGCGGGGGGCCCCCGACAATGAGCAGTTCTTC
>TRBV27|-|-|TRBJ1-2
CACSFTPITGGGYTF
TGTGCCTGCAGCTTTACCCCCATAACCGGGGGAGGCTACACCTTC
>TRBV6-5|-|-|TRBJ2-7
CASSYNIELNHEQYF
TGTGCCAGCAGTTATAACATCGAACTTAACCACGAGCAGTACTTC
>TRBV12-3/TRBV12-4|-|-|TRBJ2-1
CASRMGRRADNEQFF
TGTGCCAGCAGGATGGGGCGCCGCGCGGACAATGAGCAGTTCTTC
>TRBV11-2|TRBD1|-|TRBJ1-6
CASSPGGISPLHF
TGTGCCAGCAGCCCAGGGGGCATATCACCCCTCCACTTT